This section outlines one T cell receptor (beta chain) sequence together with its context. This sample was included in a study of cytomegalovirus exposure and HLA in healthy donors. Study-level information: Among about 200 million T cells, an earlier analysis found roughly 100 million unique TCR beta sequences. Genotyping of about 400 donors showed that 70% to 90% belonged to the Caucasian-associated ancestry cluster.

Germline V gene sequence: CDR1 ENHRY, CDR2 SYGVKD. CDR3 size: 15 residues. The junction had 3 bases not matched to a gene; V was cut back by 3 bases and J by 4 bases. It was with 60 Vbeta and 13 Jbeta primers that the PCR ran. Produced via immunoSEQ multiplex PCR; TCRdb's table is partial and in-frame only. The table lists over 110,000 clones, 73% of them singletons. V is TRBV10-3 and J is TRBJ1-3, with 10 bases that match TRBD1. Material for sequencing was PBMCs. The TCR was taken from a middle-aged woman in good health and CMV-seronegative. The CDR3 reads CAISDGDRGGNTIYF. In nucleotides, the CDR3 is TGTGCCATCAGTGACGGGGACAGGGGCGGAAACACCATATATTTT.